This T cell receptor (beta chain) was profiled in a study of shared clonotypes between healthy human individuals. Naive CD8 populations comprised CD45RO-negative cells positively selected for CCR7, excluding terminally differentiated effector memory CD45RA+ cells. Assay used: immunoSEQ multiplex PCR; TCRdb lists only in-frame clones, some missing. Among over 800,000 clones listed, 80% to 95% were seen once. This CDR3 has 15 amino acids. V dropped 0 bases and J dropped 5 bases, with 13 bases sitting between them. Germline values: CDR1 LGHNA, CDR2 YNFKEQ. Sequencing was done on a sample of naive CD8+ T cells sorted from blood. The chain joins TRBV4-2 to TRBJ2-5; no clear D gene. This receptor was identified in a man between 25 and 39 years old in good health. Here the CDR3 DNA reads TGTGCCAGCAGCCAAGAACCCGGGCCGGCGGAGACCCAGTACTTC. It is translated as CASSQEPGPAETQYF.